This T cell receptor beta chain was found in a study of T cell responses to AZD1222 COVID-19 vaccine. Overall study context: Analysis merged second doses at about 4 or about 12 weeks.

Study findings and constraints: Recipients of AZD1222 seropositive at baseline numbered only 6 or 7. The donor cohort was predominantly white British with a female majority, and clonal diversity may have been underestimated.

V was pared by 1 base and J by 0 bases, with 7 bases between. This CDR3 spans 15 amino acids. The germline V gene has CDR1 SEHNR and CDR2 FQNEAQ (reference sequence). For this clone: Its antigen is unidentified.

TCRdb keeps only in-frame clones here, not all; method: immunoSEQ multiplex PCR. The sample consists of roughly 34,000 clones, roughly 91% of them appearing once. This specimen was peripheral blood, taken on day 0 of AZD1222 vaccination. This clonotype was sampled from an adult in good health. The chain combines TRBV7-9 with TRBJ2-1; no firm D call. In DNA form, the CDR3 reads TGTGCCAGCAGCTTAGAACAGAACTCCTACAATGAGCAGTTCTTC. Amino acid sequence: CASSLEQNSYNEQFF.